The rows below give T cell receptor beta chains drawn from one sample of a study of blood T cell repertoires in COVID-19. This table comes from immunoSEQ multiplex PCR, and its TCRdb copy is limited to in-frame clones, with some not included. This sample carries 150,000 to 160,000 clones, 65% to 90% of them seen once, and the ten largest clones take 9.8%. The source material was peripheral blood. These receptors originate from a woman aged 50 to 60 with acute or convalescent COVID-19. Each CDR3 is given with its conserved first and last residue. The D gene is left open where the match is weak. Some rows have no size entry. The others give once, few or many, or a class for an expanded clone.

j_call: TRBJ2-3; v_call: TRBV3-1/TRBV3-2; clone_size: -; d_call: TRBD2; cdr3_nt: TGTGCCAGCAGCCAAGCTAGCGGGGGGGCCTCGGATACGCAGTATTTT; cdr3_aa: CASSQASGGASDTQYF
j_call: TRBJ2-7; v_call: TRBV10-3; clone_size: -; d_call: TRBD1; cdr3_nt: TGTGCCACCCTCCGGACAGGGCTCCACGAGCAGTACTTC; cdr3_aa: CATLRTGLHEQYF
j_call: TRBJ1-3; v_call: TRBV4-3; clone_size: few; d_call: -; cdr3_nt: TGCGCCAGCAGCCAAGAAGTGGGGGCGCTAGGAAACACCATATATTTT; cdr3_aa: CASSQEVGALGNTIYF
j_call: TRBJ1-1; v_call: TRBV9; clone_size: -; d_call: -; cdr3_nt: TGTGCCAGCAGCGTAGGGATAGGGAGCACTGAAGCTTTCTTT; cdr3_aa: CASSVGIGSTEAFF
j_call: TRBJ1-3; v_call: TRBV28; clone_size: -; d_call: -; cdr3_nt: TGTGCCAGCAGTTCCGCAGGATACTCTGGAAACACCATATATTTT; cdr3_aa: CASSSAGYSGNTIYF
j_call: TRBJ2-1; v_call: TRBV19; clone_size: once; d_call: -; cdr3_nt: TGTGCCAGTAGTATAGAAGCGTCCCCCTACAATGAGCAGTTCTTC; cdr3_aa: CASSIEASPYNEQFF
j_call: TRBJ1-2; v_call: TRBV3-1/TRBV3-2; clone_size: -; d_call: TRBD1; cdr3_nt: TGTGCCAGCAGCCAAGATCGGACAGGGCGAACCACTTGGGGCTACACCTTC; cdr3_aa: CASSQDRTGRTTWGYTF
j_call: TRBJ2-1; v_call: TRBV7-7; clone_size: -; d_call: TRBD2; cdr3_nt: TGTGCCAGCAGCTTAGCAGCGGCTAGCGGGAACTGGAATGAGCAGTTCTTC; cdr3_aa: CASSLAAASGNWNEQFF
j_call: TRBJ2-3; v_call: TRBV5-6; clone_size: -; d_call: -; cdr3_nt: TGTGCCAGCAGCGGTCGGGTTCCCCGGACACCGAGCACAGATACGCAGTATTTT; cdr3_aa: CASSGRVPRTPSTDTQYF
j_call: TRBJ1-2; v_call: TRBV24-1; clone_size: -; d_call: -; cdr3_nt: TGTGCCACCAGTGATTTGGACAATGGCTACACCTTC; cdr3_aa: CATSDLDNGYTF
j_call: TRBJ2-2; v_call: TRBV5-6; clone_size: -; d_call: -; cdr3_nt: TGTGCCAGCAGCTTAGGCCCTCGGGACACCGGGGAGCTGTTTTTT; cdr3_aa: CASSLGPRDTGELFF
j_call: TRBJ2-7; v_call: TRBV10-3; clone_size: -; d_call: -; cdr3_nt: TGTGCCATCAGTGAGTCTGACTTCTACGAGCAGTACTTC; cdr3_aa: CAISESDFYEQYF
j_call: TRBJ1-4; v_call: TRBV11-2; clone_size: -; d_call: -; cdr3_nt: TGTGCCAGCAGCTACAGAACCAGGGAATTGGGCGAAAAACTGTTTTTT; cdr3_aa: CASSYRTRELGEKLFF
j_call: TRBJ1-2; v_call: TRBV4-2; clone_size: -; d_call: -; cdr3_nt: TGTGCCAGCAGCCCTTCAACCAGGGTTAACTATGGCTACACCTTC; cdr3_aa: CASSPSTRVNYGYTF
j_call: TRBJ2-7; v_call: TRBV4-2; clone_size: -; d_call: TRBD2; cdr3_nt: TGTGCCAGCAGCCAAGATTCAACTAGCGGGGGGATATACGAGCAGTACTTC; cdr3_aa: CASSQDSTSGGIYEQYF
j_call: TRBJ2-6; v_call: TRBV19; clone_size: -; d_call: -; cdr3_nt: TGTGCCAGTAGTCTTCCTAACTCTGGGGCCAACGTCCTGACTTTC; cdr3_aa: CASSLPNSGANVLTF
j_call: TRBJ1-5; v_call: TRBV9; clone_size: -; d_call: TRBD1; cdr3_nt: TGTGCCAGCAGCGACCCCCGGGGGGGAGACAGGGGCAATCAGCCCCAGCATTTT; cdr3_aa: CASSDPRGGDRGNQPQHF
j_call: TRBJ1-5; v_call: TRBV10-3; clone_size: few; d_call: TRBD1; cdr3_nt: TGTGCCATCAGTCCTGGACAGGGGTTTCAGCCCCAGCATTTT; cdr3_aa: CAISPGQGFQPQHF
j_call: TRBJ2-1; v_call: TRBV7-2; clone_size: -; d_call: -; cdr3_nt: TGTGCCAGCAGCCCTGAGGGGGAGCCAAGCTACAATGAGCAGTTCTTC; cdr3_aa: CASSPEGEPSYNEQFF
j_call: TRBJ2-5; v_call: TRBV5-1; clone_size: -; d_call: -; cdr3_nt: TGCGCCAGCAGCTTGGGTAATTCCCAAGAGACCCAGTACTTC; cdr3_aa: CASSLGNSQETQYF
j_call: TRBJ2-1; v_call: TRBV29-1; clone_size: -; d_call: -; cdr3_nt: TGCAGCGTCCAATATCCGGGACATTTGGGAAATGAGCAGTTCTTC; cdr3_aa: CSVQYPGHLGNEQFF
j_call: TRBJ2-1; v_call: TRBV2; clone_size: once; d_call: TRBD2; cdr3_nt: TGTGCCAGCAGTGACTCACTAGCGGGGGGCAGAAGCTCCTACAATGAGCAGTTCTTC; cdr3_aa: CASSDSLAGGRSSYNEQFF
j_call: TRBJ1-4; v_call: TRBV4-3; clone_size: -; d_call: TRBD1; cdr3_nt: TGCGCCAGCAGCCAAGAATTCACAGGGGTATGGGAAAAACTGTTTTTT; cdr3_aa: CASSQEFTGVWEKLFF
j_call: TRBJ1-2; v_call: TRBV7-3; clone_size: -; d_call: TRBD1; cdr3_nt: TGTGCCAGCAGCTCGCCCGACAGGGGGCCGGGCTATGGCTACACCTTC; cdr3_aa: CASSSPDRGPGYGYTF
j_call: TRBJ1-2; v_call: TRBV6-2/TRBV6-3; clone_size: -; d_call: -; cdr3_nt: TGTGCCAGCAGTTACGGGCAGACCTTTTGGGATGGCTACACCTTC; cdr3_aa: CASSYGQTFWDGYTF
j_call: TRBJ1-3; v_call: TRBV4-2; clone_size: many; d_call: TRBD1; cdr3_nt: TGTGCCAGCAGCCAAGGCGGGACAGCTCCTCCTGGAAACACCATATATTTT; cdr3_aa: CASSQGGTAPPGNTIYF
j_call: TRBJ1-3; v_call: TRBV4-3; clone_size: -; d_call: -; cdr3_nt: TGCGCCAGCAGCCAAGAGCGGTCAAGCTCTGGAAACACCATATATTTT; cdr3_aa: CASSQERSSSGNTIYF
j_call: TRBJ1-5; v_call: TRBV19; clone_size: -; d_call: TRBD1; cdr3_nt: TGTGCCAGTAGTAGGGACAGGGTGGGTCAGCCCCAGCATTTT; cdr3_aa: CASSRDRVGQPQHF
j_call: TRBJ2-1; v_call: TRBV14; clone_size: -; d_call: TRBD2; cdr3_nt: TGTGCCAGCAGCTTCCCAGCGGGAGTCTACAATGAGCAGTTCTTC; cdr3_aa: CASSFPAGVYNEQFF
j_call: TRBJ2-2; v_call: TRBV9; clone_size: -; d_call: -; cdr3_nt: TGTGCCAGCAGCGTAGAGACAGGAGGCACCGGGGAGCTGTTTTTT; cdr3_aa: CASSVETGGTGELFF
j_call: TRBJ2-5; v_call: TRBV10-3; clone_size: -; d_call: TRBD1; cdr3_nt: TGTGCCATCAGTGGGGGACAGGGTGGTTGGGAGACCCAGTACTTC; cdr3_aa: CAISGGQGGWETQYF
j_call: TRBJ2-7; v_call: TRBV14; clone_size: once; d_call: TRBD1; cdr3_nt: TGTGCCAGCAGCCGCAAGGACAGGGGGACCTACGAGCAGTACTTC; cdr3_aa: CASSRKDRGTYEQYF
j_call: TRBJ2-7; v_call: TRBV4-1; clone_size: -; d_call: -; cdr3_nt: TGCGCCAGCAGCCAAGAGGCAGGTCTTAGCGAGCAGTACTTC; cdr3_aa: CASSQEAGLSEQYF
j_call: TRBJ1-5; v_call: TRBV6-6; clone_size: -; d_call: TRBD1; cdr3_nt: TGTGCCAGCAGGCAGGGGACAGGGGCGAGCAATCAGCCCCAGCATTTT; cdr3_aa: CASRQGTGASNQPQHF
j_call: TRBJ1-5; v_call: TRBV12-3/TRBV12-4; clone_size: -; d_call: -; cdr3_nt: TGTGCCACCTCCCAGGGCAATCAGCCCCAGCATTTT; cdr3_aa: CATSQGNQPQHF
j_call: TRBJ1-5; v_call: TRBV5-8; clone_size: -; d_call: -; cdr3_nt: TGTGCCAGCAGCCTACAGGGTTATAGCAATCAGCCCCAGCATTTT; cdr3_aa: CASSLQGYSNQPQHF